This T cell receptor beta chain was observed in a study of blood T cell repertoires in COVID-19. Method: immunoSEQ multiplex PCR; TCRdb's copy keeps in-frame clones and lacks some. This sample has 100,000 or so clones, with roughly nine tenths found just once. The CDR3 spans 13 residues. V lost 2 bases and J 7 bases, leaving 11 bases between the germline ends. Germline V gene lookup returns CDR1 SGHTA and CDR2 FQGNSA. The TCR sequence derives from a man aged 50-60 years with acute or convalescent COVID-19. The sample comprised peripheral blood. The V gene is TRBV7-2, the J gene TRBJ1-1; TRBD1 might be the D (6 bases). The DNA for the CDR3 is TGTGCCAGCAGCTTATCAGGGGACGGTGAAGCTTTCTTT. Translated: CASSLSGDGEAFF.